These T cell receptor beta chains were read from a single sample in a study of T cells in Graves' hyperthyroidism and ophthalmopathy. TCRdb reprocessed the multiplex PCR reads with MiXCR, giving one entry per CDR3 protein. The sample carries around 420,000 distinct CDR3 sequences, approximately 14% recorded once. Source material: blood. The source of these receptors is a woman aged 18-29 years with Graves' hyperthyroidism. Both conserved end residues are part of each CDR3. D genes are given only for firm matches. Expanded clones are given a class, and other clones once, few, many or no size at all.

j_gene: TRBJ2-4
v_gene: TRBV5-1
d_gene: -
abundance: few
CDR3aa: CASSFGPPGAKNIQYF
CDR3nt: TGCGCCAGCAGCTTCGGCCCGCCGGGAGCCAAAAACATTCAGTACTTC

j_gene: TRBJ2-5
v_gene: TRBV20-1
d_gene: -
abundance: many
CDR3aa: CSAGGTGPVRGTQYF
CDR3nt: TGCAGTGCTGGTGGCACAGGGCCGGTTAGAGGGACCCAGTACTTC

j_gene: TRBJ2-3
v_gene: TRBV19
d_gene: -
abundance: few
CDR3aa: CASSIGSGLADTQYF
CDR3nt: TGTGCCAGTAGTATAGGTAGCGGCCTCGCAGATACGCAGTATTTT

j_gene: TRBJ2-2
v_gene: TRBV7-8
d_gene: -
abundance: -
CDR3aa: CASSPRGIPNTGELFF
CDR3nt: TGTGCCAGCAGCCCGAGAGGGATTCCAAACACCGGGGAGCTGTTTTTT

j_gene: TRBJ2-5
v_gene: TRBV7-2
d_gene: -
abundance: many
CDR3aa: CASSFPRPGPGEETQYF
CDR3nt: TGTGCCAGCAGCTTTCCTCGTCCGGGGCCGGGAGAGGAGACCCAGTACTTC

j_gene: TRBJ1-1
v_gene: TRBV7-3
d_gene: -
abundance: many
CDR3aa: CASVHCTEAFF
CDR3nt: TGTGCCAGCGTGCATTGCACTGAAGCTTTCTTT

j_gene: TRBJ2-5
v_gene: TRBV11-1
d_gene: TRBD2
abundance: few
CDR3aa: CASSRGEGFQETQYF
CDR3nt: TGTGCCAGCAGCCGGGGGGAGGGGTTCCAAGAGACCCAGTACTTC

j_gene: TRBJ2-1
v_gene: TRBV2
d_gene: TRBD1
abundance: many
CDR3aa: CASSRQTGTYNEQFF
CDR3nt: TGTGCCAGCAGCCGACAGACAGGGACCTACAATGAGCAGTTCTTC

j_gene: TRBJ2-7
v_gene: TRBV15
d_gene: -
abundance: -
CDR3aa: CATSRVPPGTPTYEQYF
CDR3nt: TGTGCCACCAGCAGAGTCCCCCCTGGGACACCCACCTACGAGCAGTACTTC

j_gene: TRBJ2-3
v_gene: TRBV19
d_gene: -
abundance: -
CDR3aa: CASNNNPTDTQYF
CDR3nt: TGTGCCAGTAATAACAATCCCACAGATACGCAGTATTTT

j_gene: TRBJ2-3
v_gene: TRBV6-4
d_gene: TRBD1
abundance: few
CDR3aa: CASSPNGQALLDTQYF
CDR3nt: TGTGCCAGCAGTCCAAATGGACAGGCTTTGTTGGATACGCAGTATTTT

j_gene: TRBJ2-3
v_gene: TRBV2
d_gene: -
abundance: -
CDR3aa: CASSVGEPYGRSTDTQYF
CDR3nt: TGTGCCAGCAGTGTGGGGGAACCCTACGGGAGAAGCACAGATACGCAGTATTTT

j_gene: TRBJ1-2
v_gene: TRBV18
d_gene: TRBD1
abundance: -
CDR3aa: CASSGTDYGYTF
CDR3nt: TGTGCCAGCTCCGGGACAGACTATGGCTACACCTTC

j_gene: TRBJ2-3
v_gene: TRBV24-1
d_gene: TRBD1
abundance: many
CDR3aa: CATSDPGQQSTDTQYF
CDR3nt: TGTGCCACCAGTGATCCGGGACAGCAATCGACAGATACGCAGTATTTT

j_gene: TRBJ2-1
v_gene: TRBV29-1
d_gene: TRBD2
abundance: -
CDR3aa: CSVEAGGPDEQFF
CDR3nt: TGCAGCGTTGAAGCGGGAGGGCCGGATGAGCAGTTCTTC

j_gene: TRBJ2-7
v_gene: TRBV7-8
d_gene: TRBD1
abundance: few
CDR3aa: CASSFRDREGEQYF
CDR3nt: TGTGCCAGCAGCTTCCGGGACAGGGAGGGCGAGCAGTACTTC

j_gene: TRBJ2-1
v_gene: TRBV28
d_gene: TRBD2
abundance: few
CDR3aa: CASLKRDGYNEQFF
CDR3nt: TGTGCCAGTCTGAAGCGGGACGGATACAATGAGCAGTTCTTC

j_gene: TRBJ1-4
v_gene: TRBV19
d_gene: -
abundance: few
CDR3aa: CASSIPGPRDEKLFF
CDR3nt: TGTGCCAGTAGTATCCCGGGTCCTCGGGATGAAAAACTGTTTTTT

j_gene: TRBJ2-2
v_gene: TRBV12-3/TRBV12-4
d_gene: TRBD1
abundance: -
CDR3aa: CASSFQGARSGELFF
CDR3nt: TGTGCCAGCAGTTTTCAGGGGGCGCGTTCCGGGGAGCTGTTTTTT

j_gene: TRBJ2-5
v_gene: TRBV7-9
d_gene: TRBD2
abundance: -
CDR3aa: CASSIRGSGGQETQYF
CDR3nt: TGTGCCAGCAGTATCCGGGGCAGCGGGGGCCAAGAGACCCAGTACTTC

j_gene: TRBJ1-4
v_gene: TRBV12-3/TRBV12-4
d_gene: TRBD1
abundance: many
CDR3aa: CASGTVPEKLFF
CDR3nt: TGTGCCAGCGGGACAGTTCCCGAAAAACTGTTTTTT

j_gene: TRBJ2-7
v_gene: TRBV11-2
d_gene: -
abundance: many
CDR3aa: CASSLVAAASYEQYF
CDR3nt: TGTGCCAGCAGCCTCGTCGCGGCGGCCTCCTACGAGCAGTACTTC

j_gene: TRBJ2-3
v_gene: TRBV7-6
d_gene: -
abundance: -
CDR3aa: CASSSLLLTDTQYF
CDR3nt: TGTGCCAGCAGCTCCCTCTTATTGACAGATACGCAGTATTTT

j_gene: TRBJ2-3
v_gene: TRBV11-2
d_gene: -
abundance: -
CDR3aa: CASSLLYPPQYF
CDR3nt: TGTGCCAGCAGCTTATTGTATCCTCCGCAGTATTTT

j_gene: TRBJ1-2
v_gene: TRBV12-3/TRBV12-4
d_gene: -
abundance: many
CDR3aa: CASSYDRRANYGYTF
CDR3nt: TGTGCCAGCAGTTACGACAGGAGAGCTAACTATGGCTACACCTTC

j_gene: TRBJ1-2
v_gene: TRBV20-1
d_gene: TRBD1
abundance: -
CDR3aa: CSAMTGGIYGYTF
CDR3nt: TGCAGTGCTATGACAGGGGGCATCTATGGCTACACCTTC

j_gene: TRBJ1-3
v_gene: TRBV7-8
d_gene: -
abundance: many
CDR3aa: CASSLFGSGNTIYF
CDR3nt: TGTGCCAGCAGTTTGTTCGGTTCTGGAAACACCATATATTTT

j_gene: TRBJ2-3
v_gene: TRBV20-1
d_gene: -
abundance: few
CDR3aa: CSAGPSTDTQYF
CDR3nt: TGCAGTGCTGGACCCAGCACAGATACGCAGTATTTT

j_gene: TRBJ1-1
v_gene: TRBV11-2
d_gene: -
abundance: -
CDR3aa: CASSLQRTYTEAFF
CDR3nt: TGTGCCAGCAGCTTACAGAGGACGTACACTGAAGCTTTCTTT

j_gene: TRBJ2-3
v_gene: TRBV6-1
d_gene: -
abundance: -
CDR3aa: CASSRRTTGSTDTQYF
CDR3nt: TGTGCCAGCAGTAGAAGGACGACAGGAAGCACAGATACGCAGTATTTT

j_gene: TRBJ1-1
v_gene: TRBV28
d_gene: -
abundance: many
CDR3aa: CASSLTTVNTEAFF
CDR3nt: TGTGCCAGCAGCTTGACGACCGTGAACACTGAAGCTTTCTTT

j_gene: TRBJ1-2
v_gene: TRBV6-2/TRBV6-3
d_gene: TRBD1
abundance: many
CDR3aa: CASSYEGTGTNRGYGYTF
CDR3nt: TGTGCCAGCAGTTACGAAGGGACAGGGACGAATAGGGGCTATGGCTACACCTTC

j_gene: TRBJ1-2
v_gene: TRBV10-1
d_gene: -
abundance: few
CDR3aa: CASSPGGASGYTF
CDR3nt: TGCGCCAGCAGCCCCGGGGGCGCCTCCGGCTACACCTTC

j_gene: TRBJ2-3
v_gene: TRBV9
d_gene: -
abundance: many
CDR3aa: CASTAYGQSTDTQYF
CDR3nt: TGTGCCAGCACCGCCTATGGACAAAGCACAGATACGCAGTATTTT

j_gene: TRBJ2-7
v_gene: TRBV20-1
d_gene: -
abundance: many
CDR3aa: CSALSRDRHLYEQYF
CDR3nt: TGCAGTGCTCTAAGCCGGGACCGACATCTTTACGAGCAGTACTTC

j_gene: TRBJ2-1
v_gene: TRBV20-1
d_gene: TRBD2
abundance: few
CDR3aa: CSAGSGRARNEQFF
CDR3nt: TGCAGTGCTGGAAGCGGGAGGGCCCGGAATGAGCAGTTCTTC